Sequencing of this T cell receptor (beta chain) was carried out in a study of blood T cell repertoires in COVID-19. As for the study in general: Samples representing acute and convalescent COVID-19 were sourced from the United States, Italy and Spain. Sources were T cells, B-cell-depleted T cells, or PBMCs; the material itself was cDNA or gDNA.

CDR1 and CDR2 from the germline V gene are KGHSH and LQKENI. V lost 2 bases and J lost 0, with 5 bases in between. The CDR3 runs to 14 residues. The sample holds a few counts of this clone. In the study's own analysis: Amplification from reference gene primers served as the basis for estimated nucleated cell counts. Using immunoSEQ multiplex PCR, the repertoire was profiled, and TCRdb retains in-frame clones only, with some absent. V and J calls plus clone size are reproduced from that table; the DNA served to infer D and trimming. Of under 85,000 clones listed, 65% to 85% are singletons. The chain combines TRBV18 with TRBJ1-3; D unclear. The receptor comes from a man aged 80 or over with active or convalescent COVID-19. The sequenced sample consisted of peripheral blood. The CDR3 bases are TGTGCCAGCTCACCAATCCACTCTGGAAACACCATATATTTT. It yields the protein CASSPIHSGNTIYF.